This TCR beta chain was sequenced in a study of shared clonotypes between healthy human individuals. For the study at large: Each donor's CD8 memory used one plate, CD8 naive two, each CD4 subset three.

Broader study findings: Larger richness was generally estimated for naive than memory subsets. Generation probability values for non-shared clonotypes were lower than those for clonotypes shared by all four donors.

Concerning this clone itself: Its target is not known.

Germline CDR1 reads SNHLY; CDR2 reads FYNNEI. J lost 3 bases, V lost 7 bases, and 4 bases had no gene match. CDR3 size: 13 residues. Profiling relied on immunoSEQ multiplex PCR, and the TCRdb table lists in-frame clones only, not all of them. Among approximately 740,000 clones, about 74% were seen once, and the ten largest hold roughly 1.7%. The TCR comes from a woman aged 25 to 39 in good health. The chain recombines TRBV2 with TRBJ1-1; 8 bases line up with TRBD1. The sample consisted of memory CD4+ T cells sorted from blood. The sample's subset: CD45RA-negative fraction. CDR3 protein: CASTGQGYTEAFF. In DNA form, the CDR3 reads TGTGCCAGCACAGGACAGGGTTACACTGAAGCTTTCTTT.